The clone carrying this T cell receptor beta chain has ten or more counts. Its specificity is not known. This sample was taken from a study of Graves' ophthalmopathy and Graves' hyperthyroidism. Per germline, CDR1 LNHDA and CDR2 SQIVND (reference sequence). V was shortened by 3 bases and J by 1 base, with 6 bases between the two germline ends. The CDR3 is 13 amino acids. Study-wide points: The model flagged ophthalmopathy progression at roughly 64% sensitivity and less than 75% specificity.

RNA transcripts were the template, and TCR beta CDR3 regions were amplified from them. First-round RT-PCR relied on HTBI primers, and a second-round multiplex PCR came next. Each CDR3 protein is one row after TCRdb ran MiXCR on the multiplex PCR reads. The sample holds roughly 1.1 million distinct CDR3 sequences; approximately 35% are singletons and the top ten take around 10%. The clonotype was recovered from an adult man with Graves' hyperthyroidism. This sequence joins TRBV19 and TRBJ1-2; D is unclear. The sample taken for sequencing was peripheral blood or thyroid tissue (not recorded which). CDR3 protein: CASSMGSNYGYTF. Written as DNA, the CDR3 is TGTGCCAGTAGTATGGGCAGTAACTATGGCTACACCTTC.